The rows below give T cell receptor beta chains drawn from one sample of a study of T cells after yellow fever vaccination. TCRdb fed the 5' RACE reads into MiXCR, producing one record per CDR3 protein. The sample shows a few hundred thousand distinct CDR3 sequences, about a sixth of them seen only once. The sample was PBMCs, taken 5 to 6 days after the first yellow fever vaccination. Receptor source: a man aged 18 to 30 who received the YFV17D yellow fever vaccine. Both conserved end residues are part of each CDR3. D genes are given only for firm matches. Clone size is shown for a subset of rows, as once, few, many or a class of expanded clone.

V gene: TRBV6-2/TRBV6-3; D gene: NA; clone size: NA; J gene: TRBJ2-1; CDR3 DNA: TGTGCCAGCAGTTACTCGAGCACGTACTTCTCCTACAATGAGCAGTTCTTC; CDR3 protein: CASSYSSTYFSYNEQFF
V gene: TRBV4-2; D gene: TRBD1; clone size: few; J gene: TRBJ1-4; CDR3 DNA: TGTGCCAGCAGCCCCCGGGACAGGGTCGAAAAACTGTTTTTT; CDR3 protein: CASSPRDRVEKLFF
V gene: TRBV2; D gene: NA; clone size: few; J gene: TRBJ2-1; CDR3 DNA: TGTGCCAGCATGTCGCTGTCCCGGGAGTTCTTC; CDR3 protein: CASMSLSREFF
V gene: TRBV5-1; D gene: TRBD1; clone size: few; J gene: TRBJ1-2; CDR3 DNA: TGCGCCAGCAGCTCGACAGGGGCCGTCACTAACTATGGCTACACCTTC; CDR3 protein: CASSSTGAVTNYGYTF
V gene: TRBV7-9; D gene: TRBD1; clone size: NA; J gene: TRBJ2-7; CDR3 DNA: TGTGCCAGCAGCAATAGGGACAGGGGGATCTCCTACGAGCAGTACTTC; CDR3 protein: CASSNRDRGISYEQYF
V gene: TRBV24-1; D gene: TRBD1; clone size: NA; J gene: TRBJ2-1; CDR3 DNA: TGTGCCACCAGTGACCCGGGGACAGGGATGAATGAGCAGTTCTTC; CDR3 protein: CATSDPGTGMNEQFF
V gene: TRBV5-1; D gene: TRBD2; clone size: NA; J gene: TRBJ2-5; CDR3 DNA: TGCGCCAGCAGCCGGGGGGAAGTAGAAGAGACCCAGTACTTC; CDR3 protein: CASSRGEVEETQYF
V gene: TRBV5-1; D gene: TRBD1; clone size: NA; J gene: TRBJ2-7; CDR3 DNA: TGCGCCAGCAGCAGAACCCCCGGGACAGGGGACGAGCAGTACTTC; CDR3 protein: CASSRTPGTGDEQYF
V gene: TRBV7-8; D gene: TRBD1; clone size: many; J gene: TRBJ1-1; CDR3 DNA: TGTGCCAGCAGCTTTTCCCTATTAACAGGGGCCGCGACCGAAGCTTTCTTT; CDR3 protein: CASSFSLLTGAATEAFF
V gene: TRBV7-9; D gene: NA; clone size: NA; J gene: TRBJ2-7; CDR3 DNA: TGTGCCAGCAGCTCAGGCGGGGCGGAACTTCTCTTCGAGCAGTACTTC; CDR3 protein: CASSSGGAELLFEQYF
V gene: TRBV10-3; D gene: TRBD1; clone size: few; J gene: TRBJ2-7; CDR3 DNA: TGTGCCATTTTGTCCGGGACAGGGGAAAACGAGCAGTACTTC; CDR3 protein: CAILSGTGENEQYF
V gene: TRBV12-3/TRBV12-4; D gene: NA; clone size: many; J gene: TRBJ1-1; CDR3 DNA: TGTGCCAGCAGTAGGGGTGGTACTGAAGCTTTCTTT; CDR3 protein: CASSRGGTEAFF
V gene: TRBV12-3/TRBV12-4; D gene: NA; clone size: NA; J gene: TRBJ1-5; CDR3 DNA: TGTGCCAGCAGTTCCGGCTCGGCAGGGTCTGGTCAGCCCCAGCATTTT; CDR3 protein: CASSSGSAGSGQPQHF
V gene: TRBV4-1; D gene: NA; clone size: NA; J gene: TRBJ1-1; CDR3 DNA: TGCGCCAGCAGCCTGGAATCCGGACAGCTTTATGAAGCTTTCTTT; CDR3 protein: CASSLESGQLYEAFF
V gene: TRBV7-2; D gene: NA; clone size: NA; J gene: TRBJ2-2; CDR3 DNA: TGTGCCAGCAGCCACCCGGTCAACAGGCGCACCGGGGAGCTGTTTTTT; CDR3 protein: CASSHPVNRRTGELFF
V gene: TRBV18; D gene: NA; clone size: NA; J gene: TRBJ1-2; CDR3 DNA: TGTGCCAGCTCATCCGACATTCACTATGGCTACACCTTC; CDR3 protein: CASSSDIHYGYTF
V gene: TRBV28; D gene: NA; clone size: NA; J gene: TRBJ2-1; CDR3 DNA: TGTGCCAGCAGCTCAGCGGGCCGATCCAACAATGAGCAGTTCTTC; CDR3 protein: CASSSAGRSNNEQFF
V gene: TRBV20-1; D gene: NA; clone size: few; J gene: TRBJ2-2; CDR3 DNA: TGCAGTGCTAGGAGGGGCAGGGCGAACACCGGGGAGCTGTTTTTT; CDR3 protein: CSARRGRANTGELFF
V gene: TRBV28; D gene: NA; clone size: few; J gene: TRBJ1-2; CDR3 DNA: TGTGCCAGCAGTTTTACTGGGCAGGGGCTTGTGTCATATGGCTACACCTTC; CDR3 protein: CASSFTGQGLVSYGYTF
V gene: TRBV7-9; D gene: NA; clone size: NA; J gene: TRBJ1-3; CDR3 DNA: TGTGCCAGCAGCCGACTGGAAGGAGACTCTGGAAACACCATATATTTT; CDR3 protein: CASSRLEGDSGNTIYF
V gene: TRBV20-1; D gene: NA; clone size: NA; J gene: TRBJ1-5; CDR3 DNA: TGCAGTGCCCCAGGGAGGAGCAATCAGCCCCAGCATTTT; CDR3 protein: CSAPGRSNQPQHF
V gene: TRBV25-1; D gene: TRBD2; clone size: NA; J gene: TRBJ2-1; CDR3 DNA: TGTGCCAGCAGTGAATTAGGGGCTAGCGGCGGCCGGCGGGATGAGCAGTTCTTC; CDR3 protein: CASSELGASGGRRDEQFF
V gene: TRBV7-9; D gene: NA; clone size: few; J gene: TRBJ2-1; CDR3 DNA: TGTGCCAGCAGCCCCCAGACCCCGAGCTCCTACAATGAGCAGTTCTTC; CDR3 protein: CASSPQTPSSYNEQFF
V gene: TRBV7-2; D gene: TRBD1; clone size: few; J gene: TRBJ2-7; CDR3 DNA: TGTGCCAGCAGCCGAACAGGGGGTAGCGCCTACGAGCAGTACTTC; CDR3 protein: CASSRTGGSAYEQYF
V gene: TRBV12-3/TRBV12-4; D gene: NA; clone size: many; J gene: TRBJ2-7; CDR3 DNA: TGTGCCAGCAGTTTACCGAGCTCCTACGAGCAGTACTTC; CDR3 protein: CASSLPSSYEQYF
V gene: TRBV7-2; D gene: NA; clone size: NA; J gene: TRBJ1-1; CDR3 DNA: TGTGCCAGCAGCCAACCCCATAGGGTGTTTATAGAAGAAGCTTTCTTT; CDR3 protein: CASSQPHRVFIEEAFF
V gene: TRBV6-1; D gene: TRBD1; clone size: few; J gene: TRBJ2-3; CDR3 DNA: TGTGCCAGCAGCCGATATGGACAGGGGGCTACGCAGTATTTT; CDR3 protein: CASSRYGQGATQYF
V gene: TRBV7-9; D gene: TRBD1; clone size: NA; J gene: TRBJ2-7; CDR3 DNA: TGTGCCAGCAGCTTAACCCAGGGGGCCTACGAGCAGTACTTC; CDR3 protein: CASSLTQGAYEQYF
V gene: TRBV12-3/TRBV12-4; D gene: NA; clone size: few; J gene: TRBJ1-1; CDR3 DNA: TGTGCCAGCAGTTTGTGGACTGAAGCTTTCTTT; CDR3 protein: CASSLWTEAFF
V gene: TRBV4-3; D gene: TRBD2; clone size: NA; J gene: TRBJ2-5; CDR3 DNA: TGCGCCAGCAGCCATGCCGGGCAGCGGGGAGAGACCCAGTACTTC; CDR3 protein: CASSHAGQRGETQYF
V gene: TRBV6-1; D gene: TRBD2; clone size: NA; J gene: TRBJ2-1; CDR3 DNA: TGTGCCAGCAGGATAGCGGGGGGCGGCGATGAGCAGTTCTTC; CDR3 protein: CASRIAGGGDEQFF
V gene: TRBV19; D gene: TRBD1; clone size: few; J gene: TRBJ2-5; CDR3 DNA: TGTGCCAGTAGTCCAACCAGGGGGCGCCGGGAGACCCAGTACTTC; CDR3 protein: CASSPTRGRRETQYF
V gene: TRBV30; D gene: NA; clone size: few; J gene: TRBJ1-1; CDR3 DNA: TGTGCCTTTCAAGATATGAACACTGAAGCTTTCTTT; CDR3 protein: CAFQDMNTEAFF
V gene: TRBV7-2; D gene: NA; clone size: few; J gene: TRBJ2-1; CDR3 DNA: TGTGCCAGCAGCTTAAGGGAGTCAGGGTTCGGCAATGAGCAGTTCTTC; CDR3 protein: CASSLRESGFGNEQFF
V gene: TRBV6-5; D gene: NA; clone size: NA; J gene: TRBJ2-3; CDR3 DNA: TGTGCCAGCAGTTACGGGGAACATCCGGGAGATACGCAGTATTTT; CDR3 protein: CASSYGEHPGDTQYF
V gene: TRBV6-1; D gene: TRBD1; clone size: NA; J gene: TRBJ1-2; CDR3 DNA: TGTGCCAGCAGTAGGACAGGGAGGAACTATGGCTACACCTTC; CDR3 protein: CASSRTGRNYGYTF
V gene: TRBV10-3; D gene: TRBD1; clone size: few; J gene: TRBJ2-2; CDR3 DNA: TGTGCCATCAAAGGACAGGAACGGGGCGGGGAGCTGTTTTTT; CDR3 protein: CAIKGQERGGELFF
V gene: TRBV18; D gene: TRBD1; clone size: NA; J gene: TRBJ2-7; CDR3 DNA: TGTGCCAGCTCACCCCAAACAGGGGCTGACGAGCAGTACTTC; CDR3 protein: CASSPQTGADEQYF
V gene: TRBV12-3/TRBV12-4; D gene: NA; clone size: NA; J gene: TRBJ2-5; CDR3 DNA: TGTGCCAGCACCGAACAAGACGCGGAGACCCAGTACTTC; CDR3 protein: CASTEQDAETQYF
V gene: TRBV6-2/TRBV6-3; D gene: TRBD2; clone size: few; J gene: TRBJ2-3; CDR3 DNA: TGTGCCACCCTCTCTAGCGGAACAGATACGCAGTATTTT; CDR3 protein: CATLSSGTDTQYF
V gene: TRBV27; D gene: TRBD1; clone size: NA; J gene: TRBJ2-1; CDR3 DNA: TGTGCCAGCAGTTTCGGGACAGATTACAATGAGCAGTTCTTC; CDR3 protein: CASSFGTDYNEQFF
V gene: TRBV20-1; D gene: NA; clone size: few; J gene: TRBJ2-1; CDR3 DNA: TGCAGTGCTAACACAAACTTAAGGAATGAGCAGTTCTTC; CDR3 protein: CSANTNLRNEQFF
V gene: TRBV15; D gene: TRBD1; clone size: NA; J gene: TRBJ2-1; CDR3 DNA: TGTGCCACCGGACAGGTCACCTACAATGAGCAGTTCTTC; CDR3 protein: CATGQVTYNEQFF
V gene: TRBV5-8; D gene: TRBD2; clone size: few; J gene: TRBJ2-5; CDR3 DNA: TGTGCCAGCACAGAAGCGGGGATTGGACTCCAAGAGACCCAGTACTTC; CDR3 protein: CASTEAGIGLQETQYF
V gene: TRBV5-1; D gene: NA; clone size: NA; J gene: TRBJ1-1; CDR3 DNA: TGCGCCAGCGGTGACAGCGGGAACACTGAAGCTTTCTTT; CDR3 protein: CASGDSGNTEAFF
V gene: TRBV10-3; D gene: TRBD1; clone size: few; J gene: TRBJ2-4; CDR3 DNA: TGTGCCATCAGGTCGGGACAGGGGGCTTTGGAGTACTTC; CDR3 protein: CAIRSGQGALEYF
V gene: TRBV4-1; D gene: TRBD2; clone size: NA; J gene: TRBJ2-3; CDR3 DNA: TGCGCCAGCAGCCAAGTTCGGCGGGGCGGGGGGAGGTCAGGTACGCAGTATTTT; CDR3 protein: CASSQVRRGGGRSGTQYF
V gene: TRBV6-2/TRBV6-3; D gene: NA; clone size: few; J gene: TRBJ1-1; CDR3 DNA: TGTGCCAGCAGGATGACAGCACTCACTGAAGCTTTCTTT; CDR3 protein: CASRMTALTEAFF
V gene: TRBV11-2; D gene: NA; clone size: NA; J gene: TRBJ1-6; CDR3 DNA: TGTGCCAGCAGCTTAAGAGGTATCGGGGGCTCCTATAATTCACCCCTCCACTTT; CDR3 protein: CASSLRGIGGSYNSPLHF
V gene: TRBV4-2; D gene: NA; clone size: NA; J gene: TRBJ1-2; CDR3 DNA: TGTGCCAGCAGCCAAGCCGAGGGCCTCTATGGCTACACCTTC; CDR3 protein: CASSQAEGLYGYTF
V gene: TRBV4-3; D gene: TRBD2; clone size: few; J gene: TRBJ2-7; CDR3 DNA: TGCGCCAGCAGCCAAGGGCCTAGCGGGGGGGCCTACGAGCAGTACTTC; CDR3 protein: CASSQGPSGGAYEQYF
V gene: TRBV15; D gene: NA; clone size: once; J gene: TRBJ2-7; CDR3 DNA: TGTGCCACCAGCACGGGTTCGGACGAGCAGTACTTC; CDR3 protein: CATSTGSDEQYF
V gene: TRBV11-2; D gene: NA; clone size: few; J gene: TRBJ2-3; CDR3 DNA: TGTGCCAGCAGCCAGGATCATAAAGCGGCGCAGTATTTT; CDR3 protein: CASSQDHKAAQYF
V gene: TRBV7-8; D gene: NA; clone size: NA; J gene: TRBJ2-1; CDR3 DNA: TGTGCCAGCAGCCCTTCGGAGTTCTTC; CDR3 protein: CASSPSEFF
V gene: TRBV7-2; D gene: NA; clone size: NA; J gene: TRBJ2-2; CDR3 DNA: TGTGCCAGCAGCGGGGCGGGAAGCCTCACCGGGGAGCTGTTTTTT; CDR3 protein: CASSGAGSLTGELFF
V gene: TRBV29-1; D gene: NA; clone size: NA; J gene: TRBJ1-1; CDR3 DNA: TGCAGCGTTGAACCCCAAGGAGGTGAAGCTTTCTTT; CDR3 protein: CSVEPQGGEAFF
V gene: TRBV4-3; D gene: NA; clone size: NA; J gene: TRBJ2-3; CDR3 DNA: TGCGCCAGCAGCCAAGGACAGTATCCTAGCACAGATACGCAGTATTTT; CDR3 protein: CASSQGQYPSTDTQYF
V gene: TRBV7-6; D gene: NA; clone size: few; J gene: TRBJ1-6; CDR3 DNA: TGTGCCAGCAGCACGCAACAGGGACGGAATTCACCCCTCCACTTT; CDR3 protein: CASSTQQGRNSPLHF
V gene: TRBV14; D gene: NA; clone size: NA; J gene: TRBJ1-1; CDR3 DNA: TGTGCCAGCAGCCAATTGCAGGGAGTCACTGAAGCTTTCTTT; CDR3 protein: CASSQLQGVTEAFF
V gene: TRBV20-1; D gene: NA; clone size: NA; J gene: TRBJ2-5; CDR3 DNA: TGCAGTGCTAGATTAGCATTGCGCGCCCAAGAGACCCAGTACTTC; CDR3 protein: CSARLALRAQETQYF